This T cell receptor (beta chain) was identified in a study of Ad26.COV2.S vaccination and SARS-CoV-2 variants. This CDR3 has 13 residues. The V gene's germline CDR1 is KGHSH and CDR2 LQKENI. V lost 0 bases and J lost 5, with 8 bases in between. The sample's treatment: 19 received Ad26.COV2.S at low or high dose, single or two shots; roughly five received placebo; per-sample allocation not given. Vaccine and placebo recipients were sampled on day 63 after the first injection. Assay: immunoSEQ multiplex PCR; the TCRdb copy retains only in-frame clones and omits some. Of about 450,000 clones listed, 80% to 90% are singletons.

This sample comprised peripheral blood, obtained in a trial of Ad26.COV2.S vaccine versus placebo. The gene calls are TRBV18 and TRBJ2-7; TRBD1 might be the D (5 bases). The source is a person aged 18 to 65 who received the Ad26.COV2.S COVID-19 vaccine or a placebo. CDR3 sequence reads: CASSPPWGDEQYF. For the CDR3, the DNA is TGTGCCAGCTCACCACCGTGGGGCGACGAGCAGTACTTC.